A single sample is the source of the 9 T cell receptor beta chains below, sequenced in a study of CD8+ T cells in alopecia areata. Following RNA extraction, reverse transcription yielded cDNA that acted as the sequencing template. TCRdb keeps only in-frame clones here, not all; method: immunoSEQ multiplex PCR. Found here are 200,000 to 300,000 clones, no singletons; the ten largest cover 1.2%. Cell sorting was performed on pooled cutaneous lymph node cells with CD4, CD8alpha, NKG2D, NKG2ACE and other markers. The sample taken for sequencing was CD4+ T cells sorted from a lymph node. These receptors were obtained from a C3H/HeJ mouse with alopecia areata. The MHC haplotype of this mouse line is H2-k.

This clone was observed a few times. Genes here carry mouse names. The CDR3 end lies 4 residues beyond the end of the read and is filled in from the germline J gene. The chain recombines TRBV17 with TRBJ2-2; 8 nucleotides match TRBD1. The CDR3 has 16 amino acids. The germline V gene encodes CDR1 MNHDT and CDR2 YYDKIL. V was clipped by 1 base and J by 1 base; unmatched bases: 2. The sequenced CDR3 bases are TGTGCTAGCAGTAGAGTGACAGGGGAAAACACCGGG. Its translation: CASSRVTGENTG. The CDR3 in full is CASSRVTGENTGQLYF.

This clone occurred a few times. Gene names denote mouse genes. The read gets to within 4 residues of the CDR3 end, and the germline J gene fills in the rest. The genes are TRBV19 and TRBJ1-2, with 9 bases aligning to TRBD1. The V gene end was trimmed by 1 base and the J gene end by 1 base; junction bases not matched to a gene: 2. In germline, CDR1 is FNHDT, CDR2 SITEND (reference sequence). CDR3 size: 15 residues. The CDR3 loop reads CASSISGQGNSDYTF. CDR3 DNA, as far as it was read: TGTGCCAGCAGTATATCGGGACAGGGAAACTCC.

This clone was observed a few times. These gene names are mouse names. CDR3 bases read: TGTGCCAGCAGTGATGCCCCGGACTGGGGGCAAGAC. Translated: CASSDAPDWGQD. The whole CDR3 protein reads CASSDAPDWGQDTQYF. The J gene is TRBJ2-5, the V gene TRBV13-1; 10 bases line up with TRBD2. Read coverage stops 4 residues before the CDR3 terminus; the germline J gene supplies the remainder. Germline values: CDR1 NSHNY, CDR2 SYGAGN. The J segment lost 3 bases and the V segment lost 0 bases, leaving 4 bases of the junction unmatched. The CDR3 loop spans 16 amino acids.

Concerning this clone itself: Just one base apart from a much larger clone, this may be a read error. Germline and genes here are mouse. The read is 4 residues too short to cover the CDR3 end, so that end is filled in from the germline J gene. Additional DNA sequences in this sample encode the identical CDR3. The chain couples TRBV13-3 to TRBJ2-1, with a possible D match to TRBD2 (7 bases). Germline loops: CDR1 NNHDY, CDR2 SYVADS. The CDR3 runs to 14 residues. V shed 0 bases and J shed 3 bases, with 7 bases lying between them. CDR3 in amino acids: CASSDGGAYAEQFF. The covered CDR3 bases are TGTGCCAGCAGTGATGGGGGGGCCTATGCT.

This clone was seen only a few times. Germline and genes here are mouse. The missing CDR3 end, 4 residues past where the read stops, is filled in from the germline J gene. Other nucleotide sequences in the sample specify the same CDR3. The V and J genes are TRBV1 and TRBJ1-2; TRBD1 agrees at 7 bases. The CDR3 consists of 15 residues. Germline V gene lookup returns CDR1 NSQYPW and CDR2 LRSPGD (reference sequence). J was trimmed by 0 bases and V by 1 base; bases with no gene match: 2. CDR3 loop: CTCSAGQGPNSDYTF. Partial CDR3 DNA: TGCACCTGCAGTGCAGGACAGGGTCCAAACTCC. The full variable domain, its missing parts supplied by reference TRBV1 and TRBJ1-2, is VTLLEQNPRWRLVPRGQAVNLRCILKNSQYPWMSWYQQDLQKQLQWLFTLRSPGDKEVKSLPGADYLATRVTDTELRLQVANMSQGRTLYCTCSAGQGPNSDYTFGSGTRLLVI.

Only a few counts were recorded for this clone. Gene names and germline match the mouse. The CDR3 is cut off 4 residues early in the read; its end comes from the germline J gene. This sequence joins TRBV5 and TRBJ2-2, with TRBD1 matching over 7 bases. The germline V gene encodes CDR1 LGHNA and CDR2 YNLKQL (reference sequence). This CDR3 is 16 amino acids long. The junction had 7 bases not matched to a gene; V was cut back by 3 bases and J by 3 bases. The part of the CDR3 DNA that was read is TGTGCCAGCAGCCAGCAAGACAGGGTCGACACCGGG. It specifies CASSQQDRVDTG. The CDR3 in full is CASSQQDRVDTGQLYF.

In the case of this clone: Germline and genes here are mouse. This same CDR3 is encoded by further DNA sequences in the sample. CDR3 amino acids: CTCSALGGRAEQFF. The CDR3 DNA, read in part, is TGCACCTGCAGTGCCCTGGGGGGGAGGGCT. The rearrangement joins TRBV1 to TRBJ2-1; 9 bases match TRBD2. The CDR3 extends 4 residues past the end of the read, so its final part is completed from the germline J gene. The CDR3 has 14 residues. Germline lookup yields CDR1 NSQYPW and CDR2 LRSPGD (reference sequence).

Remarks on this clone: The gene names given are mouse names. The CDR3 is cut off 4 residues early in the read; its end comes from the germline J gene. The same CDR3 also results from other DNA sequences found in this sample. The chain recombines TRBV19 with TRBJ2-7; possibly TRBD1 for D (6 bases). CDR1 FNHDT and CDR2 SITEND come from the germline V gene (reference sequence). The CDR3 has 13 amino acids. CDR3 in amino acids: CASSSRDKYEQYF. The CDR3 bases that were read are TGTGCCAGCAGTAGCCGGGACAAATAT.

This clone was seen a few times. The listed genes are named as in mouse. With the read ending 4 residues before the CDR3 end, the germline J gene is used to fill in that end. The rearrangement links TRBV5 to TRBJ2-5, with D possibly being TRBD1 (6 bases). Looked up from germline, CDR1 is LGHNA and CDR2 is YNLKQL (reference sequence). Trimming removed 0 bases at V and 0 bases at J, with 10 bases between. The CDR3 is 16 residues long. CDR3 bases read: TGTGCCAGCAGCCAAGAGGGACAAATTAACCAAGAC. This codes for CASSQEGQINQD. The full CDR3 sequence reads CASSQEGQINQDTQYF.